This T cell receptor (beta chain) appears in the sequencing data of a study of TIL therapy for anti-PD-1-resistant metastatic lung cancer. For the study at large: By whole-exome sequencing, median non-synonymous tumor mutation burden was roughly 1.6 mutations per megabase.

The libraries were made with immunoSEQ v3. Survey-level samples got 1.5 million to 2.5 million read pairs; deep-level samples got about 5-6.5 million. The protocol was immunoSEQ multiplex PCR, while the TCRdb copy is restricted to in-frame clones and leaves out a portion. The sample records 30,000 to 45,000 clones, 73% being singletons. Time point reported: pre-treatment sample, taken before nivolumab and TIL therapy. The V gene end was trimmed by 1 base and the J gene end by 9 bases; junction bases not matched to a gene: 11. CDR1 and CDR2 (germline): LGHNA, YNFKEQ. This CDR3 comprises 17 residues. The TCR originated in a person aged 25-80 years with non-small cell lung cancer. The chain has TRBV4-2 and TRBJ2-3, with TRBD2 identical over 12 bases. Sequenced here: blood, sampled at baseline. CDR3 amino acids: CASSQGASGGASVTQYF. The DNA of the CDR3 is TGTGCCAGCAGCCAAGGGGCTAGCGGGGGGGCCAGTGTCACGCAGTATTTT.